This T cell receptor beta chain comes out of a study of cytomegalovirus exposure and HLA in healthy donors. Study at large: In a later analysis, it was reported that the approximately 110 validation repertoires had been produced on the same platform as the roughly 700 repertoires belonging to the first cohort. Whole-study findings and limits: The study listed 150 to 200 cytomegalovirus-associated TCR beta chains. TCR clusters originating in the first cohort tended to co-occur in the 120 validation repertoires, according to a later analysis.

The CDR3 contains 13 residues. V gave up 5 bases and J gave up 5 bases, with 9 bases separating them. Per the germline V gene, CDR1 is SEHNR and CDR2 is FQNEAQ (reference sequence). For this clone: Its antigen remains unknown.

Separation from the roughly 670-subject first cohort characterized the approximately 130-subject validation cohort, to which the donors belonged. Measured with immunoSEQ multiplex PCR; TCRdb has only the in-frame clones, and not every one. The sample lists around 300,000 clones; roughly 87% were seen once. Sequencing was done on a sample of PBMCs. The rearrangement joins TRBV7-9 to TRBJ1-4; D is unresolved. The source is a man younger than 45 in good health and CMV-seronegative. In DNA form, the CDR3 reads TGTGCCAGCAGCCGAAACGGGAATGAAAAACTGTTTTTT. Translation gives CASSRNGNEKLFF.